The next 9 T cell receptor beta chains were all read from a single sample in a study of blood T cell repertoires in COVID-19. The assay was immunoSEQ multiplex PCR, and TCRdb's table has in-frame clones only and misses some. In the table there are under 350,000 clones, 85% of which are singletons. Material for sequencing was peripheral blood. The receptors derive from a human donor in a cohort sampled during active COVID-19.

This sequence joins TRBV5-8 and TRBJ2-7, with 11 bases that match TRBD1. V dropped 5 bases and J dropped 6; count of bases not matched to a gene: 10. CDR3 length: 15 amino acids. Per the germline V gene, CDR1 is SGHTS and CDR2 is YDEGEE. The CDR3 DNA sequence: TGTGCCAGCAGGCTGAGAGGGACAGGGGGATCCGAGCAGTACTTC. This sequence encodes CASRLRGTGGSEQYF.

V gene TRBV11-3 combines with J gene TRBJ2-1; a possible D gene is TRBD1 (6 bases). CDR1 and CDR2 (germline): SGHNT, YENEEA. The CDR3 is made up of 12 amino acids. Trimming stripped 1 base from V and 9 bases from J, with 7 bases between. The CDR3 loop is CASSLGGGEQFF. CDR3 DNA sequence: TGTGCCAGCAGCTTAGGAGGGGGTGAGCAGTTCTTC.

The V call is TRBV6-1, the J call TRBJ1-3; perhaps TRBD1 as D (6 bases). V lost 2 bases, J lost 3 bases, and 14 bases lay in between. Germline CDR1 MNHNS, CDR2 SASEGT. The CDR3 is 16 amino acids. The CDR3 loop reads CASSESILRGGNTIYF. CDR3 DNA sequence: TGTGCCAGCAGTGAATCAATCCTCAGGGGTGGAAACACCATATATTTT.

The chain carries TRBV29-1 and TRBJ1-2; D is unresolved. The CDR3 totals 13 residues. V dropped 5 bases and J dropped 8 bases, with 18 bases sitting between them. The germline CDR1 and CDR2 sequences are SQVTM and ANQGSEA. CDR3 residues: CSVPSTVIGGYTF. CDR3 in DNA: TGCAGCGTTCCCAGTACAGTGATAGGAGGCTACACCTTC. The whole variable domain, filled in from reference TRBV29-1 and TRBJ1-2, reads SAVISQKPSRDICQRGTSLTIQCQVDSQVTMMFWYRQQPGQSLTLIATANQGSEATYESGFVIDKFPISRPNLTFSTLTVSNMSPEDSSIYLCSVPSTVIGGYTFGSGTRLTVV.

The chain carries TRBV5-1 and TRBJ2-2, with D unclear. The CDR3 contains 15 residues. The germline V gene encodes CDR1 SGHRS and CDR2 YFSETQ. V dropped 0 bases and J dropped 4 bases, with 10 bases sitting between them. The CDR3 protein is CASSLVRGGTGELFF. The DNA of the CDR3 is TGCGCCAGCAGCTTGGTACGAGGCGGCACCGGGGAGCTGTTTTTT.

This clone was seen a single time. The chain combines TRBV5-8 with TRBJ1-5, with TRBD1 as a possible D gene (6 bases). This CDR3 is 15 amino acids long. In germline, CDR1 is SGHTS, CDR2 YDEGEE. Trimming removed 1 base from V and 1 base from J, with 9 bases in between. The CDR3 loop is CASSLFQGSNQPQHF. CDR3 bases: TGTGCCAGCAGCTTGTTCCAGGGGAGCAATCAGCCCCAGCATTTT.

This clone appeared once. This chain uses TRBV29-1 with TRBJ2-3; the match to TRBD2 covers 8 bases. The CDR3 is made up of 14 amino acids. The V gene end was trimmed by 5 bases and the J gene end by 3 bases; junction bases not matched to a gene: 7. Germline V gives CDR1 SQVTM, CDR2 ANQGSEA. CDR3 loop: CSVKAGGRTDTQYF. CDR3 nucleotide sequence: TGCAGCGTTAAGGCGGGAGGCCGAACAGATACGCAGTATTTT.

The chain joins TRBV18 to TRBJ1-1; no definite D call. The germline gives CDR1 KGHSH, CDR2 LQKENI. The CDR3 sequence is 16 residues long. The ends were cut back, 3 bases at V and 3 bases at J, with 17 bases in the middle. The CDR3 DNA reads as TGTGCCAGCTCACCTCAATCTTTGTCGGGGTACACTGAAGCTTTCTTT. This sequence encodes CASSPQSLSGYTEAFF.

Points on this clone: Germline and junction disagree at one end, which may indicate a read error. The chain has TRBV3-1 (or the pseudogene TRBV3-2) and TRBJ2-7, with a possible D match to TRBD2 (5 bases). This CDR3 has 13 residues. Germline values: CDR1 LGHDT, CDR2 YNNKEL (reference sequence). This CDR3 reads CASSSGSSSEQYF. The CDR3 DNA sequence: TGTGCCAGCAGCTCGGGGAGTTCCTCCGAGCAGTACTTC.